These T cell receptor beta chains were read from a single sample in a study of T cells in Graves' hyperthyroidism and ophthalmopathy. A single record per CDR3 protein comes from TCRdb applying MiXCR to the multiplex PCR reads. The sample lists 370,000 or so distinct CDR3 sequences; around 16% were seen once. The sequencing input was blood. The origin of the receptors is a woman aged 18-29 years with Graves' hyperthyroidism that later progressed to Graves' ophthalmopathy. Each CDR3 is given with its conserved first and last residue. Fields, in order: V gene, D gene, J gene, clone size, CDR3 protein, CDR3 DNA. The D gene is left open where the match is weak. Only some rows state a clone size, as once, few, many or a class for expanded clones.

v_gene: TRBV28
d_gene: .
j_gene: TRBJ2-7
abundance: .
CDR3aa: CASSHTASYEQYF
CDR3nt: TGTGCCAGCAGTCATACAGCTTCCTACGAGCAGTACTTC

v_gene: TRBV9
d_gene: .
j_gene: TRBJ1-2
abundance: few
CDR3aa: CASSVATPGSSIYGYTF
CDR3nt: TGTGCCAGCAGCGTAGCTACTCCCGGGTCCTCAATCTATGGCTACACCTTC

v_gene: TRBV12-3/TRBV12-4
d_gene: .
j_gene: TRBJ2-2
abundance: few
CDR3aa: CASTTTGELFF
CDR3nt: TGTGCCAGCACCACCACCGGGGAGCTGTTTTTT

v_gene: TRBV18
d_gene: .
j_gene: TRBJ1-4
abundance: .
CDR3aa: CASISGGPTNEKLFF
CDR3nt: TGTGCCAGCATAAGCGGGGGACCAACTAATGAAAAACTGTTTTTT

v_gene: TRBV27
d_gene: .
j_gene: TRBJ2-7
abundance: many
CDR3aa: CASSLSTGYEQYF
CDR3nt: TGTGCCAGCAGTTTATCGACGGGGTACGAGCAGTACTTC

v_gene: TRBV7-8
d_gene: TRBD2
j_gene: TRBJ2-3
abundance: many
CDR3aa: CASSLGLAGESSTDTQYF
CDR3nt: TGTGCCAGCAGCTTGGGACTAGCGGGAGAGTCTAGCACAGATACGCAGTATTTT

v_gene: TRBV28
d_gene: TRBD2
j_gene: TRBJ2-3
abundance: many
CDR3aa: CASSFGGLAGWDTQYF
CDR3nt: TGTGCCAGCAGTTTCGGGGGACTAGCGGGATGGGATACGCAGTATTTT

v_gene: TRBV19
d_gene: TRBD1
j_gene: TRBJ2-1
abundance: few
CDR3aa: CASSTGDRNEQFF
CDR3nt: TGTGCCAGTAGTACTGGGGACAGAAATGAGCAGTTCTTC

v_gene: TRBV4-3
d_gene: TRBD2
j_gene: TRBJ2-1
abundance: .
CDR3aa: CASSQDLPIAGGSYNEQFF
CDR3nt: TGCGCCAGCAGCCAAGATCTGCCAATAGCGGGAGGTTCCTACAATGAGCAGTTCTTC

v_gene: TRBV4-1
d_gene: .
j_gene: TRBJ1-2
abundance: .
CDR3aa: CASSPLRPGFGVYTF
CDR3nt: TGCGCCAGCAGCCCTCTCAGACCCGGGTTCGGTGTCTACACCTTC

v_gene: TRBV10-3
d_gene: .
j_gene: TRBJ1-5
abundance: .
CDR3aa: CAISDRPESNQPQHF
CDR3nt: TGTGCCATCAGTGATCGCCCTGAGAGCAATCAGCCCCAGCATTTT